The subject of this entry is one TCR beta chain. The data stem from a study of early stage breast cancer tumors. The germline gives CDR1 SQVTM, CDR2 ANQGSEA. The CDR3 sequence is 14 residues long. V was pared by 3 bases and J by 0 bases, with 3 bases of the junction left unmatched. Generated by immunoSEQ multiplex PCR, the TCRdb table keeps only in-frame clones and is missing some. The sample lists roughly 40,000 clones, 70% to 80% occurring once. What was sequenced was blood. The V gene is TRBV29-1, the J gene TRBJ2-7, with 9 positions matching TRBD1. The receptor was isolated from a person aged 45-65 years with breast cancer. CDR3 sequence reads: CSVDRTGDSYEQYF. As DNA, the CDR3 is TGCAGCGTTGATCGGACAGGGGACTCCTACGAGCAGTACTTC.